Each of the 15 T cell receptor beta chains below was sequenced from the same sample in a study of Graves' ophthalmopathy and Graves' hyperthyroidism. RNA transcripts were the source from which TCR beta CDR3 regions were amplified. Second-round multiplex PCR came after a first-round RT-PCR that employed HTBI primers. TCRdb redid the calling of the multiplex PCR reads with MiXCR, one entry per CDR3 protein. The sample includes over a million distinct CDR3 sequences, about two fifths of them seen just once. Specimen: peripheral blood or thyroid tissue (not recorded which). Receptors were obtained from an adult man with Graves' hyperthyroidism.

This clonotype appeared many times. This sequence joins TRBV5-1 and TRBJ2-6, with 13 bases aligning to TRBD2. The junction had 6 bases not matched to a gene; V was cut back by 4 bases and J by 2 bases. This CDR3 region has 18 residues. Germline lookup yields CDR1 SGHRS and CDR2 YFSETQ. The CDR3 protein is CASSTTSGGAPGANVLTF. CDR3 in DNA: TGCGCCAGCAGCACTACTAGCGGGGGGGCCCCTGGGGCCAACGTCCTGACTTTC.

This clonotype was counted a few times. The J gene is TRBJ1-3, the V gene TRBV18; the D is unclear. The V gene's germline CDR1 is KGHSH and CDR2 LQKENI. CDR3 length: 11 residues. Between the trimmed V and J ends, which lost 8 bases and 1 base, there was a span of 3 bases. The CDR3 reads CASPSGNTIYF. The CDR3 nucleotides are TGTGCCAGCCCATCTGGAAACACCATATATTTT.

This chain uses TRBV12-3 or TRBV12-4 with TRBJ1-2, with D unclear. The CDR3 length is 10 residues. With 2 bases removed from V and 13 bases from J, the gap between germline ends came to 8 bases. This CDR3 reads CASSLWRSTF. As DNA, the CDR3 is TGTGCCAGCAGTTTATGGAGGAGCACCTTC.

V usage is TRBV10-3 and J usage is TRBJ2-4, with 7 bases fitting TRBD2. The CDR3 has 13 amino acids. CDR1 and CDR2 (germline): ENHRY, SYGVKD. The V segment lost 5 bases and the J segment 8 bases; nucleotides outside the gene matches: 6. The chain's CDR3 is CAISRNGGDIQYF. Written as DNA, the CDR3 is TGTGCCATCAGTCGTAATGGGGGGGACATTCAGTACTTC.

The table lists this clonotype with many counts. V usage is TRBV15 and J usage is TRBJ2-5; no clear D gene. Germline V gene data show CDR1 as LNHNV and CDR2 as YYDKDF (reference sequence). The V gene lost 1 base and the J gene lost 3 bases, with 3 bases spanning the gap. This CDR3 has 12 residues. CDR3 region: CATSRAEETQYF. DNA for the CDR3: TGTGCCACCAGCAGAGCCGAAGAGACCCAGTACTTC. Full variable domain (outside the CDR3, taken from reference TRBV15 and TRBJ2-5): DAMVIQNPRYQVTQFGKPVTLSCSQTLNHNVMYWYQQKSSQAPKLLFHYYDKDFNNEADTPDNFQSRRPNTSFCFLDIRSPGLGDTAMYLCATSRAEETQYFGPGTRLLVL.

This clonotype appeared a few times. The V and J genes are TRBV19 and TRBJ1-2; perhaps TRBD1 as D (5 bases). CDR3 length: 15 residues. Trimming took 2 bases from V and 8 from J, leaving 18 bases between them. CDR1 LNHDA and CDR2 SQIVND come from the germline V gene (reference sequence). The CDR3 DNA sequence: TGTGCCAGTAGTATACGACAGCGGACCGCGCGGGGCTACACCTTC. This translates into CASSIRQRTARGYTF.

This clonotype was seen repeatedly, ten times or more. The CDR3 sequence is CASSVYIEQYF. CDR3 nucleotides: TGTGCCAGCAGTGTCTATATCGAGCAGTACTTC. This chain links TRBV11-2 with TRBJ2-7; no reliable D call. This CDR3 region has 11 residues. Germline lookup yields CDR1 SGHAT and CDR2 FQNNGV. V was pared by 6 bases and J by 6 bases, with 9 bases between.

The chain carries TRBV5-1 and TRBJ1-2; TRBD1 matches 9 bases. This CDR3 spans 15 amino acids. Losses at the gene ends were 3 bases for V and 8 bases for J; bases not matched to a gene: 11. Germline CDR1 and CDR2: SGHRS and YFSETQ. This CDR3 reads CASSSTGQGSEGYTF. The DNA for the CDR3 is TGCGCCAGCAGCTCGACGGGACAGGGCTCAGAAGGCTACACCTTC. Combining the CDR3 with reference TRBV5-1 and TRBJ1-2 gives the whole variable domain KAGVTQTPRYLIKTRGQQVTLSCSPISGHRSVSWYQQTPGQGLQFLFEYFSETQRNKGNFPGRFSGRQFSNSRSEMNVSTLELGDSALYLCASSSTGQGSEGYTFGSGTRLTVV.

The chain couples TRBV5-1 to TRBJ1-2, with D possibly matching TRBD1 (6 bases). The V gene's germline CDR1 is SGHRS and CDR2 YFSETQ. The V gene lost 7 bases and the J gene lost 5 bases, with 21 bases spanning the gap. CDR3 length: 15 amino acids. This CDR3 is CASGQAVQGLYGYTF. As DNA, the CDR3 is TGCGCCAGCGGCCAGGCTGTACAGGGTTTGTATGGCTACACCTTC.

The V gene is TRBV15, the J gene TRBJ2-7; 8 bases line up with TRBD1. Germline loops: CDR1 LNHNV, CDR2 YYDKDF (reference sequence). The CDR3 contains 15 residues. With 0 bases clipped from V and 2 bases from J, the junction kept 3 bases outside the gene matches. CDR3 in DNA: TGTGCCACCAGCAGAGATGGGACAGGCACCTACGAGCAGTACTTC. Translation: CATSRDGTGTYEQYF.

Of note for this clonotype: Mismatch with germline at one junction end may stem from a read error. The chain couples TRBV25-1 to TRBJ1-6; 10 positions match TRBD1. Germline CDR1 is MGHDK and CDR2 is SYGVNS. This CDR3 comprises 16 residues. The CDR3 DNA follows: TGTGCCTGCAGCGTCCGGGCCGGGACAGGGGCTTCACCCCTCCACTTT. Amino acids: CACSVRAGTGASPLHF.

This clonotype was found many times. CDR3 nucleotides: TGTGCCAGCAGAGGAGGTGCGCGCGGCTCCTATAATTCACCCCTCCACTTT. This codes for CASRGGARGSYNSPLHF. V usage is TRBV2 and J usage is TRBJ1-6; no clear D. CDR3 size: 17 residues. V gave up 6 bases and J gave up 0 bases, with 15 bases separating them. Germline loops: CDR1 SNHLY, CDR2 FYNNEI.

The chain couples TRBV5-1 to TRBJ1-1; no definite D call. There are 14 residues in the CDR3. Looked up from germline, CDR1 is SGHRS and CDR2 is YFSETQ. V dropped 4 bases and J dropped 3 bases, with 13 bases sitting between them. The CDR3 here is CASSLGGRYTEAFF. The CDR3, as DNA: TGCGCCAGCAGCCTGGGAGGCCGGTACACTGAAGCTTTCTTT.

This clonotype was seen a few times. Mismatch with germline at one junction end may stem from a read error. The genes are TRBV4-3 and TRBJ2-7, with D hard to call. The germline gives CDR1 LGHNA, CDR2 YSLEER. The CDR3 has 12 residues. CDR3 nucleotide sequence: TGCGCCAGCAGCCAAGACGGAAACGAGCAGTATTTC. Amino acids: CASSQDGNEQYF.

A word on this clonotype: This is likely a read error, given that the CDR3 carries no conserved phenylalanine or tryptophan at its end. Because the CDR3's place on the DNA is in doubt, the DNA is left out and the CDR3 is given as listed by TCRdb. The rearrangement links TRBV7-4 to TRBJ2-7; the D call TRBD1 from the table was never checked on the DNA. A total of 11 residues make up the CDR3, ends included. The V gene's germline CDR1 is SGHVT and CDR2 SQSDAQ. The CDR3 sequence is CASSLRDSRTS.